This T cell receptor beta chain was sequenced during a study of Ad26.COV2.S vaccination and SARS-CoV-2 variants. Some clones are missing from TCRdb's copy, which holds only in-frame ones; the method was immunoSEQ multiplex PCR. The table lists about 480,000 clones, around 90% of them singletons. Treatment indicated: around 19 received Ad26.COV2.S at low or high dose, single or two shots; about 5 received placebo; per-sample allocation not given. All samples were drawn on day 63, counting from the first vaccine or placebo injection. The germline CDR1 and CDR2 sequences are LGHNA and YNFKEQ. Unmatched junction bases numbered 13, after V lost 5 bases and J lost 15 bases. The length of the CDR3 is 13 residues.

This chain joins TRBV4-2 and TRBJ2-1; 7 bases align to TRBD2. The specimen comprised peripheral blood, sampled in a trial of Ad26.COV2.S vaccine versus placebo. The TCR sequence derives from a person aged 18-65 years who received the Ad26.COV2.S COVID-19 vaccine or a placebo. The CDR3 region is CASSSRLGGSVFF. In nucleotides, the CDR3 is TGTGCCAGCAGCTCGCGGTTGGGCGGGAGTGTGTTCTTC.